This T cell receptor beta chain was documented in a study of cytomegalovirus exposure and HLA in healthy donors (dated by TCRdb to about 2017). Looking at the study overall: An earlier analysis of some 600 of the donors reported 276 Gb of sequence data and around 110 million unique TCR beta sequences obtained from some 170 million T cells. Roughly 300 gigabases of sequencing data and around 88 million unique TCR sequences made up an early release that covered approximately 620 HLA-typed donors. Among the roughly 410 genotyped donors, 81% belonged to the genetic ancestry cluster associated with self-reported Caucasian donors. The study aimed to test whether cataloging public T cell receptors could reveal signatures of past pathogen exposure. Using immunosequencing, the study profiled T cell repertoires from about 610 subjects and related those repertoires to cytomegalovirus serostatus. Along with the 666-subject first cohort, a separate validation cohort of over a hundred different subjects was used. The study combined high-throughput TCR immunosequencing, statistical association of individual TCRs with disease status, and machine learning to predict cytomegalovirus infection status. A later analysis re-examined previously published TCR beta repertoires from just over 650 donors and added high-resolution HLA genotyping to investigate patterns of TCR occurrence. In the later analysis, no new phenotypic data were used to find candidate immune exposures; instead, reliance was placed on TCR beta sequences and their occurrence across donors. An earlier analysis of roughly 580 of the donors used high-throughput TCR beta sequencing to judge whether each TCR beta V gene segment behaved as functional or pseudogenic. Donor age, sex, ethnicity and CMV serostatus were collected together with the repertoire data. Genome-wide SNP genotypes for about 55% of the 666 donors were used in a later genetic analysis, which treated that subset as a discovery cohort. Every discovery cohort repertoire had been produced on one sequencing platform. HLA typing covered class I and class II loci at four-digit resolution. Typing coverage differed by locus: A, B, C, DRB1 and DQB1 were typed in about 629-640 donors, DQA1 in about 500, DPA1 in over 600, and DPB1 in roughly 470. Roughly five DR-DQ haplotypes were handled as single units for association and clustering because linkage in the cohort was strong. Among some 400 genotyped donors of the cohort, an average of approximately 230,000 unique TCR beta nucleotide sequences were sequenced per donor, around 20% of them non-productive. Overall results and qualifications from the work: Most TCR sequences were seen in very few donors, while some public TCRs were found in many individuals. Immune exposure information for the cohort was limited to CMV serostatus. A few of the identified cytomegalovirus-associated TCR beta chains were confirmed in vitro to be specific for cytomegalovirus antigens. In a later analysis, HLA-associated TCR beta chains were found to be more clonally expanded and to have lower generation probabilities than equally common non-associated chains. Only TCR beta chains were sequenced in this cohort, and the absence of alpha or paired-chain data limited detectable features. In a later analysis, the rate of TCR association differed among HLA loci, with DRB1 alleles having the most associated TCRs and HLA-C alleles having the fewest. When HLA alleles, especially DR and DQ, strongly co-occurred, attributing TCR associations to individual alleles was difficult. According to a later analysis, parvovirus B19, influenza, CMV and Epstein-Barr virus appeared linked to several top co-occurrence clusters. Specific HLA alleles were associated with 15,000 to 20,000 TCR beta sequences at a false discovery rate of 0.05 in a later analysis. According to the authors, the approach could potentially be generalized to other disease states and immunological phenotypes. The classifier was reported to diagnose cytomegalovirus status with high specificity and sensitivity in both the original cohort and the validation cohort. Because the 87-base-pair reads could not distinguish some IMGT-functional V segments, including TRBV6-2 and TRBV6-3, those segments were excluded. In an earlier analysis of about 600 of the donors, most TCR beta V segments appeared in productive rearrangements about 87% or about 30% of the time, broadly matching IMGT annotations. V-gene and J-gene trimming of TCR beta chains was associated with a missense DCLRE1C variant in a later genetic analysis, and the association was replicated in an independent cohort. Most CMV-associated TCR beta chains appeared to be HLA-restricted in a later analysis, and the HLA associations seemed to be driven largely by CMV exposure. Some 15 rarely observed V segments, including chromosome 9 orphons, were excluded from the earlier analysis of 550 to 700 of the donors because counts were too low. A further reported finding was that TCR beta sequences accurately predicted the HLA-A and HLA-B alleles for most subjects in the first cohort. The study gave a list of roughly 150 TCR beta chains associated with cytomegalovirus. Linkage disequilibrium might explain the correlated functional status among segregating V segments, but an unknown experimental factor could not be excluded. Compared with the roughly 700-donor mean, donors in an Asian-associated ancestry cluster had fewer N-insertions in productive TCRs, according to a later genetic analysis. Because HLA typing was unavailable for some donors at each locus, only the typed subset was used in association tests. The sequencing pipeline was judged likely to have produced a cluster of highly shared sequence variants as a technical artifact. Roughly uniform sequencing depth across donors was assumed in presence/absence analyses, although this assumption may not hold.

This clone occurred a few times. The clone's antigen remains unknown. Per-base quality was not reported, and no clone a single base away is much larger than it. The cohort was made up of about 670 healthy bone marrow donors. Cohort members were all nominally healthy when sampled, although unrecorded immune exposures were likely present. The donor was CMV seropositive and was included in the group of approximately 310 seropositive cohort members. A peripheral blood sample was collected from each donor, and TCR beta sequencing was performed on peripheral blood mononuclear cells. The Qiagen DNeasy Blood Extraction Kit was used to extract genomic DNA from the blood cell samples. The germline V gene gives CDR1 as MNHEY and CDR2 as SVGAGI. The germline V end is reduced by 5 bases and the J end by 6 bases; junction bases left unmatched: 8. The CDR3 holds 15 amino acids from the cysteine to the phenylalanine. Only the CDR3 DNA is retained, 45 bases long and in frame from the first base.

Preparation of the library involved the immunoSEQ multiplex PCR assay. For the multiplex PCR, a mixture combining 60 forward primers for TCR Vbeta segments and 13 reverse primers for TCR Jbeta segments was used. The CDR3 region of rearranged TCR beta genes was amplified from genomic DNA with a multiplex PCR assay. Amplified TCR beta libraries were sequenced as 87-base-pair reads on the Illumina HiSeq System. As for the original processing: Across the 666 repertoires, a later analysis counted approximately 75 million unique TCR beta chains, about 10 million of which were shared by at least two donors. A nearest-neighbor algorithm error-corrected the raw reads and collapsed the reads into unique sequences, merging closely related sequences to remove PCR and sequencing errors. To assign V, D and J gene segments, CDR3 sequences were aligned to IMGT reference sequences. For a sequence to be retained, at least a six-nucleotide match to both a V gene segment and a J gene segment was required. Rearrangements were called productive when the CDR3 lacked stop codons and stayed in frame with V and J; all others were non-productive. Following IMGT convention, CDR3 was defined as the stretch from the second conserved V-encoded cysteine up to the conserved J-encoded phenylalanine. The earlier analysis of about 620 of the donors excluded sequences that lacked an unambiguous match to a single V gene segment. In an earlier analysis of some 590 of the donors, a V segment was called functional when productive rearrangements were above 56.7%, and segregating when the standard deviation between donors exceeded 5%. A statistical classification framework was built for diagnosing cytomegalovirus status from the catalog of TCR beta chain sequences. In a later analysis, V and J genes were assigned by comparing TCR nucleotide sequences against IMGT/GENE-DB human TR gene sequences. A later analysis assigned CDR3 sequences and most-parsimonious VDJ recombination scenarios with the TCRdist pipeline. In a later analysis, each TCR beta chain was defined by its CDR3 amino acid sequence together with its V-gene family, and reads lacking a unique V-gene family were excluded. As a way to deal with suspected cross-contamination and a sequencing artifact, a later analysis dropped approximately 570 nucleotide sequences that were highly shared and had low generation probability. For each public chain, a later analysis derived a clonal expansion index from normalized ranks of inferred template counts within each repertoire. In a later analysis, generation probabilities were computed with a VDJ recombination model fitted to out-of-frame rearrangements, and the resulting probabilities were checked against IGoR. Hypergeometric tests were used in a later analysis to score TCR-TCR, TCR-HLA and TCR-CMV co-occurrence, with a repertoire-size bias correction applied to the TCR pairs. A later analysis estimated false discovery rates by permuting HLA or CMV assignments 20 times. In a later analysis, co-occurring TCRs were grouped using DBSCAN, and TCRdist sequence similarity was added for clustering within HLA-allele-positive subsets. Co-occurrence clustering excluded repertoires with fewer than 30,000 or more than 120,000 public chains, plus five with anomalous nucleotide sharing. TCRdb limited this immuneACCESS table to in-frame rearrangements with V and J called. A share of clones is missing; checked studies link under half to unresolved V genes, and the rest is unexplained. V and J calls and clone size come straight from that table; D and trimming were deduced from the DNA. The sample table holds some 150,000 clones, of which 80% were seen once. The top ten clones comprise 8% to 10% of the sample.

The TCR was taken from a man between 18 and 35 years old in good health and CMV-seropositive. This chain is built from TRBV6-5 and TRBJ2-1, with 9 bases aligning to TRBD1. Sample: PBMCs. The DNA is TGTGCCAGCAGTCCCGGGACAGGGTTGGGCAATGAGCAGTTCTTC. The translation is CASSPGTGLGNEQFF.